This TCR beta chain appears in the sequencing data of a study of cytomegalovirus exposure and HLA in healthy donors. For the study at large: Researchers previously reported finding 90 million to 130 million unique TCR beta sequences from some 180 million T cells.

The study ran its PCR with 60 Vbeta and 13 Jbeta primers. TCRdb's table, derived via immunoSEQ multiplex PCR, lists solely in-frame clones and lacks some. The sample holds around 300,000 clones; more than 55% are singletons and the top ten take under 3%. With V trimmed by 0 bases and J by 0 bases, 2 bases remained unmatched. In germline, CDR1 is SGHRS, CDR2 YFSETQ. The CDR3 is 15 residues long. This clone was observed once. The clonotype originates from a female donor in good health and CMV-seronegative. The sample was PBMCs. J is TRBJ1-1 and V is TRBV5-1; 7 bases map to TRBD1. The CDR3 coding sequence is TGCGCCAGCAGCTTGGTAGGGGGCATGAACACTGAAGCTTTCTTT. Translating it yields CASSLVGGMNTEAFF.